The 11 T cell receptor beta chains below were found in one sample sequenced in a study of blood T cell repertoires in COVID-19. Repertoires were generated with immunoSEQ multiplex PCR, while TCRdb's copy carries only in-frame clones and drops some. Of roughly 160,000 clones listed, 70% to 85% are singletons. Material for sequencing was PBMCs or T cells enriched from blood (not recorded which). The receptors stem from a man aged 50-59 years who had recovered from COVID-19.

The V and J genes are TRBV19 and TRBJ1-2; D may be TRBD1 (6 bases). Germline values: CDR1 LNHDA, CDR2 SQIVND (reference sequence). The CDR3 sequence is 15 residues long. Deletions cut 5 bases from V and 7 bases from J, with 20 bases between. The CDR3 DNA reads as TGTGCCAGTAGTCCTGGGGACACTCCTGGGGTTGGCTACACCTTC. Translated, it gives CASSPGDTPGVGYTF.

The chain has TRBV9 and TRBJ2-7; D is ambiguous. Germline V gene data show CDR1 as SGDLS and CDR2 as YYNGEE. V dropped 0 bases and J dropped 4 bases, with 11 bases sitting between them. CDR3 length equals 14 residues. DNA for the CDR3: TGTGCCAGCAGCGTAGGATCAGATAAATACGAGCAGTACTTC. This encodes CASSVGSDKYEQYF.

The chain employs TRBV12-3 or TRBV12-4 and TRBJ1-5; the D gene is possibly TRBD1 (6 bases). Trimming took off 5 bases at V and 11 bases at J, with 16 bases between the two ends. This CDR3 has 13 residues. The CDR3 nucleotides read TGTGCCAGCAGTGGGGGCCGTACAGTGGCCCAGCATTTT. Translating gives CASSGGRTVAQHF.

The rearrangement joins TRBV2 to TRBJ2-1; 7 bases are a match to TRBD2. J was trimmed by 0 bases and V by 3 bases; bases with no gene match: 8. Per germline, CDR1 SNHLY and CDR2 FYNNEI. The CDR3 extends over 17 amino acids. The CDR3 DNA sequence: TGTGCCAGCAGTGAGGTTCGCCGGGGGGTCTCCTACAATGAGCAGTTCTTC. Protein: CASSEVRRGVSYNEQFF.

The J gene is TRBJ1-5, the V gene TRBV4-2; no reliable D call. The length of the CDR3 is 13 residues. The germline V gene encodes CDR1 LGHNA and CDR2 YNFKEQ. V was trimmed by 4 bases and J by 6 bases, leaving 10 bases between them. CDR3 DNA: TGTGCCAGCAGCCCCAACCCAGGTCAGCCCCAGCATTTT. Protein: CASSPNPGQPQHF.

The chain recombines TRBV7-9 with TRBJ1-2; D remains ambiguous. Germline V lookup: CDR1 SEHNR, CDR2 FQNEAQ (reference sequence). This CDR3 is 16 amino acids long. V lost 5 bases to trimming and J lost 4 bases, with 20 bases between them. CDR3 in DNA: TGTGCCAGCAGCCCACCTTATCGGGGTCTTACCTATGGCTACACCTTC. It encodes CASSPPYRGLTYGYTF.

Only a few counts were recorded for this clone. The chain recombines TRBV12-3 or TRBV12-4 with TRBJ2-5; 8 nucleotides match TRBD2. The junction had 2 bases not matched to a gene; V was cut back by 4 bases and J by 4 bases. CDR3 length equals 13 residues. The CDR3 DNA reads TGTGCCAGCAGTTCGGGACTAGGAGAGACCCAGTACTTC. This gives the protein CASSSGLGETQYF.

The chain links TRBV2 to TRBJ1-6; 9 bases agree with TRBD1. This CDR3 has 13 amino acids. The V segment lost 6 bases and the J segment 6 bases; nucleotides outside the gene matches: 0. Germline-derived CDR1 and CDR2 are SNHLY and FYNNEI. CDR3 nucleotides: TGTGCCAGCAGGGGACAGGGTAATTCACCCCTCCACTTT. It is translated as CASRGQGNSPLHF.

The J gene is TRBJ2-7, the V gene TRBV2; 9 nucleotides line up with TRBD2. Germline V gene sequence: CDR1 SNHLY, CDR2 FYNNEI. This CDR3 contains 15 residues. Germline trimming cut 4 bases from V and 4 bases from J; bases unmatched to any gene: 8. This CDR3 reads CASSVGAGGAYEQYF. The CDR3 DNA follows: TGTGCCAGCAGTGTAGGAGCGGGGGGCGCTTACGAGCAGTACTTC.

This CDR3 reads CASSRIGTVNTEAFF. In nucleotides, the CDR3 is TGTGCCAGCAGCCGAATCGGGACAGTGAACACTGAAGCTTTCTTT. The chain carries TRBV7-9 and TRBJ1-1; the match to TRBD1 covers 7 bases. With V trimmed by 5 bases and J by 0 bases, 6 bases remained unmatched. Germline V gene lookup returns CDR1 SEHNR and CDR2 FQNEAQ (reference sequence). The CDR3 loop spans 15 amino acids.

This chain's CDR3 is CASTTGQGAGGANVLTF. In DNA form, the CDR3 reads TGCGCCAGCACAACGGGACAGGGGGCTGGTGGGGCCAACGTCCTGACTTTC. The V call is TRBV5-1, the J call TRBJ2-6, with TRBD1 matching 12 bases. The J segment lost 3 bases and the V segment lost 6 bases, leaving 7 bases of the junction unmatched. The V gene's germline CDR1 is SGHRS and CDR2 YFSETQ. This CDR3 is built from 17 residues.